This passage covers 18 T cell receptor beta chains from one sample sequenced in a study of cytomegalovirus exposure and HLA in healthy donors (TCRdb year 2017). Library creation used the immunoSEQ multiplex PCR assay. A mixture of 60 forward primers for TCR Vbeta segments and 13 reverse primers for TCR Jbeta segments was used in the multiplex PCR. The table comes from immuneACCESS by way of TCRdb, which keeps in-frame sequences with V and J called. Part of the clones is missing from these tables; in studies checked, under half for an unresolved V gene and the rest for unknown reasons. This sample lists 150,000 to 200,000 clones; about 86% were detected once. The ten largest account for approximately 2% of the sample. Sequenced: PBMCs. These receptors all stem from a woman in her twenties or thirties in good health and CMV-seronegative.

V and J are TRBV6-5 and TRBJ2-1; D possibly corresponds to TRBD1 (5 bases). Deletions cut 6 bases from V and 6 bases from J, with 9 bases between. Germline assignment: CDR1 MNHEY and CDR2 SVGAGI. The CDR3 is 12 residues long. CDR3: CASSQDSNEQFF. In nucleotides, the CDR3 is TGTGCCAGCAGCCAAGACAGCAATGAGCAGTTCTTC.

The CDR3 sequence is CASSLEGLAQARQFF. Here the CDR3 DNA reads TGTGCCAGCAGCTTAGAGGGACTAGCGCAAGCCCGGCAGTTCTTC. The chain carries TRBV7-8 and TRBJ2-1, with 10 positions matching TRBD2. Looked up from germline, CDR1 is SGHVS and CDR2 is FQNEAQ. There are 15 residues in the CDR3. V was clipped by 1 base and J by 12 bases; unmatched bases: 9.

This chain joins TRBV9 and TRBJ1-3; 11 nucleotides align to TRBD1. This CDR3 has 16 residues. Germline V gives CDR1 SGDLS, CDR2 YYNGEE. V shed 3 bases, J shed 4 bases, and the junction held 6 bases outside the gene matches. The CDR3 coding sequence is TGTGCCAGCAGCGGAGGACAGGGGGCGCCCGGAAACACCATATATTTT. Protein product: CASSGGQGAPGNTIYF.

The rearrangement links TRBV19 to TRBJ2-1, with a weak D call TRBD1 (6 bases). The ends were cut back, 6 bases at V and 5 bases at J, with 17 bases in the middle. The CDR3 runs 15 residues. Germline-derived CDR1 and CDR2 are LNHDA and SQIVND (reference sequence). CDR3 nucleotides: TGTGCCAGTAGAATTAGTCAGGGGAAGAACAATGAGCAGTTCTTC. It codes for CASRISQGKNNEQFF.

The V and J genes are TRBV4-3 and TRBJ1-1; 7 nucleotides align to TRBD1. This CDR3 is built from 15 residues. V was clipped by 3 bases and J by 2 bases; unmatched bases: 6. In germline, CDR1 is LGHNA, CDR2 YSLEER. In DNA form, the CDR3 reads TGCGCCAGCAGCCACCTAAGACAGGGCAACACTGAAGCTTTCTTT. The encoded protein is CASSHLRQGNTEAFF.

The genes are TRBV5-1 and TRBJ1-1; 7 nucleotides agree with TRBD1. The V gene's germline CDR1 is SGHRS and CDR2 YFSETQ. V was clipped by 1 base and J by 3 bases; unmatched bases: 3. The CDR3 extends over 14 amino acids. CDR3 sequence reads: CASSLNRGDTEAFF. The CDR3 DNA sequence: TGCGCCAGCAGCTTGAACAGGGGAGACACTGAAGCTTTCTTT.

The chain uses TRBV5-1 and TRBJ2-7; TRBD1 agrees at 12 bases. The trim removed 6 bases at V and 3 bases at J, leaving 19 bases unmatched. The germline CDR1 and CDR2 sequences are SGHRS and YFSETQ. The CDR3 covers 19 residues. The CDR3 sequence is CASNYPGQGAHHPYYEQYF. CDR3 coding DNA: TGCGCCAGCAACTACCCGGGACAGGGGGCCCATCACCCTTACTACGAGCAGTACTTC.

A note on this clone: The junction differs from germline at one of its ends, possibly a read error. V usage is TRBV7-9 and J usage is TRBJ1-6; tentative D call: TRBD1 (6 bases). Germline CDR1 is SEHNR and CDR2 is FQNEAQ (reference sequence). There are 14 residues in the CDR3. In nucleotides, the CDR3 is TGTGCCAGCAGCTCCGGGACACTCCATTCACCCCCCCACTTT. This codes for CASSSGTLHSPPHF.

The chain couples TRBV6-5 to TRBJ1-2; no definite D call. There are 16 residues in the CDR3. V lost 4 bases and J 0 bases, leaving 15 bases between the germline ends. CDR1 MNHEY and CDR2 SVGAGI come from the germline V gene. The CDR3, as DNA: TGTGCCAGCAGTTTCGGAGGACGTAAAGCTAACTATGGCTACACCTTC. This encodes CASSFGGRKANYGYTF.

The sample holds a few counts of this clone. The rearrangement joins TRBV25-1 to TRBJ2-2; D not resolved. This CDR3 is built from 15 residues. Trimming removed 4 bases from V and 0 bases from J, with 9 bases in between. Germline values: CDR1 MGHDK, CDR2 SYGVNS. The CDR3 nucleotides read TGTGCCAGCAGTGGGTACGGTTCGAACACCGGGGAGCTGTTTTTT. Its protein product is CASSGYGSNTGELFF.

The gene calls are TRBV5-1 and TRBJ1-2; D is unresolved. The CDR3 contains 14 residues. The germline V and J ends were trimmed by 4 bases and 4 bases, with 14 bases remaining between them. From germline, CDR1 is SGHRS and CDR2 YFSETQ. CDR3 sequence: CASSPDKRSYGYTF. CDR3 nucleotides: TGCGCCAGCAGCCCAGACAAACGATCCTATGGCTACACCTTC.

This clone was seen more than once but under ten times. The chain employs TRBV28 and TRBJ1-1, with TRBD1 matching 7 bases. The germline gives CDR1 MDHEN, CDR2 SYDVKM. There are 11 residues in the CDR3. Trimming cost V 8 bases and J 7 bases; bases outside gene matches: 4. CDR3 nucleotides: TGTGCCAGCTCCAACAGGGGTGAAGCTTTCTTT. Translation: CASSNRGEAFF.

CDR3 coding DNA: TGTGCCAGCAGTTTCGGAGAAAGAAGCTACACCTTC. This sequence encodes CASSFGERSYTF. The V call is TRBV28, the J call TRBJ1-2; D is undetermined. This CDR3 has 12 amino acids. V lost 3 bases, J lost 9 bases, and 11 bases lay in between. Germline V gene lookup returns CDR1 MDHEN and CDR2 SYDVKM.

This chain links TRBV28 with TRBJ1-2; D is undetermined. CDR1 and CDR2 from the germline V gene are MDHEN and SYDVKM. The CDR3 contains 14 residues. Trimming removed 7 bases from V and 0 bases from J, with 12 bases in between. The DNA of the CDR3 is TGTGCCAGCACCCTTATCGGGTCTAACTATGGCTACACCTTC. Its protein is CASTLIGSNYGYTF.

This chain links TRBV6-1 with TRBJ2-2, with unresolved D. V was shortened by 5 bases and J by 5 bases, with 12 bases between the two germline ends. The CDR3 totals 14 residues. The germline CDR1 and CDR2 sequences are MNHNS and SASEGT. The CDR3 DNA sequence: TGTGCCAGCAGTCCTGATAGTAGTACCGGGGAGCTGTTTTTT. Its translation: CASSPDSSTGELFF.

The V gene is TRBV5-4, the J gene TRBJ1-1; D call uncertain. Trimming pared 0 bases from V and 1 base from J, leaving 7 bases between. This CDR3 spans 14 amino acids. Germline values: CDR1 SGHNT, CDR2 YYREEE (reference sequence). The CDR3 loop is CASSLGGKNTEAFF. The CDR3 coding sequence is TGTGCCAGCAGCTTGGGCGGTAAGAACACTGAAGCTTTCTTT.

For the CDR3, the DNA is TGCACCAGCAGCCAAGCCTGGGTGCACCCCGGTGACTTGGGACAGGGGAACGAGCAGTACTTC. This translates into CTSSQAWVHPGDLGQGNEQYF. The V and J genes are TRBV1 and TRBJ2-7; the table's D gene call, TRBD1, was not cross checked with the DNA. TRBV1 corresponds to a pseudogene. This CDR3 is built from 21 residues.

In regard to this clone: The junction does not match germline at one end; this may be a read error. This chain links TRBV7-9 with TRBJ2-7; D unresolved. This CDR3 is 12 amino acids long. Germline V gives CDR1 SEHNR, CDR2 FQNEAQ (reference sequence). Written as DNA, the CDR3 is TGTTCCAGCAGCTTAGTTTCCACAAGGCGGCACTTC. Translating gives CSSSLVSTRRHF. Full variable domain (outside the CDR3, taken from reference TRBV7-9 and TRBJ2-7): DTGVSQNPRHKITKRGQNVTFRCDPISEHNRLYWYRQTLGQGPEFLTYFQNEAQLEKSRLLSDRFSAERPKGSFSTLEIQRTEQGDSAMYLCSSSLVSTRRHFGPGTRLTVT.